This paragraph reports one T cell receptor (beta chain). These data are taken from a study of blood T cell repertoires in COVID-19. Study-level information: T cells, B-cell-depleted T cells, or PBMCs provided the cDNA or gDNA that served as material.

TCRdb's table, derived via immunoSEQ multiplex PCR, lists solely in-frame clones and lacks some. The sample lists roughly 400,000 clones; 70% to 90% were seen once. The CDR3 sequence is 17 residues long. Germline loops: CDR1 SEHNR, CDR2 FQNEAQ (reference sequence). The J segment lost 1 base and the V segment lost 1 base, leaving 8 bases of the junction unmatched. Cohort assignment relied on participant-reported clinical history. This receptor was identified in a woman aged 18-29 years who had been exposed to COVID-19. Input material: PBMCs or T cells enriched from blood (not recorded which). The rearrangement uses TRBV7-9 and TRBJ2-7; the match to TRBD1 covers 9 bases. CDR3 sequence: CASSLGQGEATSYEQYF. The CDR3 coding sequence is TGTGCCAGCAGCTTAGGACAGGGGGAAGCTACGTCCTACGAGCAGTACTTC.